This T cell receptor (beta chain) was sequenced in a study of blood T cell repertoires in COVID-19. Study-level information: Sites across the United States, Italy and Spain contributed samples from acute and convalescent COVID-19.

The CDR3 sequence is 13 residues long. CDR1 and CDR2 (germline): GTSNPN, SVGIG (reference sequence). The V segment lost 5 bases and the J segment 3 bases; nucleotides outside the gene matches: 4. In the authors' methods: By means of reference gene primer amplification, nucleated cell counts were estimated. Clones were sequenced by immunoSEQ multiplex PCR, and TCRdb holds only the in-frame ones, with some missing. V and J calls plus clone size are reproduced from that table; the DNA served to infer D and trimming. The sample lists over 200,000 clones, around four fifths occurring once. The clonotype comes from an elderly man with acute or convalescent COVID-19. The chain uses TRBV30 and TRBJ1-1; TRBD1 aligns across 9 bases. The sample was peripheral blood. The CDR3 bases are TGTGCCTGGGACCGGACAGGGGACACTGAAGCTTTCTTT. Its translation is CAWDRTGDTEAFF.